Presented here are 13 T cell receptor beta chains from one specimen sequenced in a study of human T cells and chemical hapten exposure. Stated time point: pre-sensitization, week 0. Noted treatment: therapeutic diphenylcyclopropenone sensitization with weekly scalp DPC. TCRdb ran MiXCR on the RACE reads and lists one entry per CDR3 protein. The data hold roughly 380,000 distinct CDR3 sequences, with approximately 5.1% observed a single time. The input for sequencing was whole blood, taken in connection with sensitization to the hapten diphenylcyclopropenone (DPC). These receptors came from a woman aged 45-65 years with alopecia areata. Some clones in this sample may be carry-over from other donors' samples.

This clonotype was picked up a small number of times. The CDR3 spells CAWSYVGINTGELFF. The CDR3 nucleotides read TGTGCCTGGAGTTATGTCGGCATTAACACCGGGGAGCTGTTTTTT. The chain recombines TRBV30 with TRBJ2-2; D uncertain. Germline values: CDR1 GTSNPN, CDR2 SVGIG (reference sequence). Trimming stripped 2 bases from V and 2 bases from J, with 12 bases between. The CDR3 consists of 15 residues.

This clonotype was observed a handful of times. The gene calls are TRBV13 and TRBJ2-7, with unresolved D. With 2 bases removed from V and 5 bases from J, the gap between germline ends came to 7 bases. Per germline, CDR1 PRHDT and CDR2 FYEKMQ (reference sequence). This CDR3 is 12 amino acids long. CDR3 region: CASSLIADEQYF. CDR3 bases: TGTGCCAGCAGCTTAATTGCGGACGAGCAGTACTTC.

This clonotype has only a few counts. The V and J genes are TRBV19 and TRBJ2-3; 9 nucleotides line up with TRBD2. The germline gives CDR1 LNHDA, CDR2 SQIVND (reference sequence). The CDR3 totals 14 residues. Germline trimming cut 7 bases from V and 3 bases from J; bases unmatched to any gene: 5. This CDR3 reads CASKAGGSTDTQYF. CDR3 sequence (DNA): TGTGCCAGTAAAGCGGGAGGCTCGACAGATACGCAGTATTTT. The full variable domain, in which reference TRBV19 and TRBJ2-3 provide the parts outside the CDR3, is DGGITQSPKYLFRKEGQNVTLSCEQNLNHDAMYWYRQDPGQGLRLIYYSQIVNDFQKGDIAEGYSVSREKKESFPLTVTSAQKNPTAFYLCASKAGGSTDTQYFGPGTRLTVL.

A remark on this clonotype: A much larger clone is a single base away; this may be a read error. The rearrangement links TRBV5-1 to TRBJ2-7, with 9 bases that match TRBD1. This CDR3 has 15 residues. The junction had 8 bases not matched to a gene; V was cut back by 5 bases and J by 2 bases. Germline V gene sequence: CDR1 SGHRS, CDR2 YFSETQ. The CDR3 nucleotides are TGCGCCAGCAGTTCGAGCACAGGGGGCACCTACGAGCAGTACTTC. This translates into CASSSSTGGTYEQYF.

There are many counts of this clonotype. The genes are TRBV12-3 or TRBV12-4 and TRBJ1-6; no firm D call. The V end was cut by 3 bases, the J end by 10 bases, with 7 bases between. The CDR3 spans 12 residues. The CDR3 reads CASSFPGSPLHF. The CDR3 DNA reads as TGTGCCAGCAGTTTCCCGGGCTCACCCCTCCACTTT.

This clonotype showed up many times. This chain connects TRBV6-2 or TRBV6-3 to TRBJ2-5, with TRBD2 matching over 9 bases. From germline, CDR1 is MNHEY and CDR2 SVGEGT. V shed 6 bases, J shed 4 bases, and the junction held 6 bases outside the gene matches. This CDR3 is built from 14 residues. The CDR3 reads CASSPSGIGETQYF. CDR3 DNA sequence: TGTGCCAGCAGCCCTAGCGGGATTGGAGAGACCCAGTACTTC.

This clonotype was recorded a few times. J is TRBJ2-3 and V is TRBV24-1; D not certain. Looked up from germline, CDR1 is KGHDR and CDR2 is SFDVKD. V lost 5 bases, J lost 3 bases, and 11 bases lay in between. CDR3 size: 14 residues. The CDR3 loop is CATSGERVTDTQYF. The CDR3 coding sequence is TGTGCCACCAGTGGGGAAAGGGTAACAGATACGCAGTATTTT.

This clonotype has at least ten counts. The CDR3 bases are TGTGCCAGCAGCCTTAGCCGGGACAGCTACGAGCAGTACTTC. Translated: CASSLSRDSYEQYF. The chain recombines TRBV5-4 with TRBJ2-7; 7 nucleotides match TRBD1. Losses at the gene ends were 4 bases for V and 3 bases for J; bases not matched to a gene: 7. The germline CDR1 and CDR2 sequences are SGHNT and YYREEE (reference sequence). CDR3 size: 14 residues.

This clonotype has at least ten counts. The chain has TRBV4-3 and TRBJ2-3, with 15 nucleotides matching TRBD2. Per germline, CDR1 LGHNA and CDR2 YSLEER. The V gene end was trimmed by 3 bases and the J gene end by 2 bases; junction bases not matched to a gene: 3. This CDR3 has 17 residues. CDR3 residues: CASSQGLAGGLTDTQYF. The DNA for the CDR3 is TGCGCCAGCAGCCAGGGACTAGCGGGAGGTCTCACAGATACGCAGTATTTT.

The table lists this clonotype with many counts. V gene TRBV20-1 combines with J gene TRBJ1-6; 9 positions agree with TRBD1. The CDR3 is 14 amino acids. V lost 5 bases to trimming and J lost 7 bases; unmatched junction nucleotides: 6. Germline V gene lookup returns CDR1 DFQATT and CDR2 SNEGSKA (reference sequence). The CDR3 DNA is TGCAGTGCTCGCCGGGACAGGGCGAATTCACCCCTCCACTTT. Protein product: CSARRDRANSPLHF.

The V and J genes are TRBV5-1 and TRBJ1-3; 10 nucleotides match TRBD1. From germline, CDR1 is SGHRS and CDR2 YFSETQ. Trimming at V came to 4 bases and at J to 2 bases, leaving 3 bases not matched to a gene. This CDR3 is 15 amino acids long. The DNA for the CDR3 is TGCGCCAGCAGCGAGGGGACAGGGGCTGGAAACACCATATATTTT. Translating gives CASSEGTGAGNTIYF.

The chain couples TRBV10-3 to TRBJ2-5; D gene unclear. Germline CDR1 and CDR2: ENHRY and SYGVKD. This CDR3 has 15 residues. With 3 bases removed from V and 9 bases from J, the gap between germline ends came to 20 bases. The CDR3 nucleotides read TGTGCCATCAGTGACAGGCAGGATGGCGCTAGGGCCCAGTACTTC. Translation gives CAISDRQDGARAQYF.

This clonotype has only a few counts. The chain employs TRBV11-3 and TRBJ2-1; 8 bases match TRBD2. Germline V lookup: CDR1 SGHNT, CDR2 YENEEA. This CDR3 spans 15 amino acids. J was trimmed by 6 bases and V by 3 bases; bases with no gene match: 7. CDR3 in amino acids: CASSFRAGAANEQFF. The CDR3 DNA follows: TGTGCCAGCAGCTTCCGAGCGGGAGCGGCCAATGAGCAGTTCTTC.